This is a list of T cell receptor beta chains from one sample in a study of identical twins. TCRdb reprocessed the 5' RACE reads via MiXCR and lists one record per CDR3 protein. The sample lists approximately 690,000 distinct CDR3 sequences; 5.5% to 7.5% were seen once. Sequencing used naive T cells sorted from blood. These receptors were taken from a man between 18 and 29 years old in good health. Both conserved end residues are part of each CDR3. The D gene is left open where the match is weak. The size of a clone is reported for some rows only, either as once, few or many, or as a class for expanded clones.

TGTGCCAGCAGCTCGGCGGGGAACGAAGAGACCCAGTACTTC,CASSSAGNEETQYF,NA,NA,TRBJ2-5,TRBV7-3
TGCGCCAGCAGCCAAGATCACGGGAGTACTTACAATGAGCAGTTCTTC,CASSQDHGSTYNEQFF,NA,few,TRBJ2-1,TRBV4-3
TGTGCCAGCAGCCACGCCGACAGCTCCGGGGCCAACGTCCTGACTTTC,CASSHADSSGANVLTF,NA,few,TRBJ2-6,TRBV4-2
TGTGCCAGCAGCTTACTTATCGACAGTAGCACAGATACGCAGTATTTT,CASSLLIDSSTDTQYF,NA,few,TRBJ2-3,TRBV11-3
TGTGCCAGCAGTGAGGGACTTAGCGGGAGAGGGTGGGTTTGGAATGAGCAGTTCTTC,CASSEGLSGRGWVWNEQFF,TRBD2,many,TRBJ2-1,TRBV25-1
TGTGCCAGCAGCTCGTTATACCCAGGGGGCCATACCCGAGGAAACACCATATATTTT,CASSSLYPGGHTRGNTIYF,TRBD1,few,TRBJ1-3,TRBV11-2
TGTGCCAGCAGCTCCTACTTAGGATCCTACAATGAGCAGTTCTTC,CASSSYLGSYNEQFF,NA,few,TRBJ2-1,TRBV11-1
TGTGCCAGCAGCTTCCCCGGACTAGCGGGAGGCAAAAACATTCAGTACTTC,CASSFPGLAGGKNIQYF,TRBD2,NA,TRBJ2-4,TRBV7-2
TGCGCCAGCAAGGGGGAAGAGACCCAGTACTTC,CASKGEETQYF,NA,many,TRBJ2-5,TRBV5-1
TGTGCCAGCAGCTTGTCAGGGGCCTACTACGAGCAGTACTTC,CASSLSGAYYEQYF,NA,many,TRBJ2-7,TRBV5-4